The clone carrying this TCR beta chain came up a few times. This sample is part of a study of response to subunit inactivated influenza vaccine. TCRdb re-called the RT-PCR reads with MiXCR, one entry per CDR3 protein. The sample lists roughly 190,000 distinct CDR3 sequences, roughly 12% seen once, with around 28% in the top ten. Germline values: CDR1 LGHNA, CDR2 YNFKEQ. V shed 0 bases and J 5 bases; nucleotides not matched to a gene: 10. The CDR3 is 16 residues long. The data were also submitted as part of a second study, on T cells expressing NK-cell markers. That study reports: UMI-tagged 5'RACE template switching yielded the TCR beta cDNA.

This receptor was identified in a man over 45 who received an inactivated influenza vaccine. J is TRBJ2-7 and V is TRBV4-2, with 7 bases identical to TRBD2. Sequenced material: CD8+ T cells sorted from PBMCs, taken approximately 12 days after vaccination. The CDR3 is CASSQDRGEGLNEQYF. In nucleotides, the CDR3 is TGTGCCAGCAGCCAAGATCGGGGGGAGGGCCTCAACGAGCAGTACTTC.